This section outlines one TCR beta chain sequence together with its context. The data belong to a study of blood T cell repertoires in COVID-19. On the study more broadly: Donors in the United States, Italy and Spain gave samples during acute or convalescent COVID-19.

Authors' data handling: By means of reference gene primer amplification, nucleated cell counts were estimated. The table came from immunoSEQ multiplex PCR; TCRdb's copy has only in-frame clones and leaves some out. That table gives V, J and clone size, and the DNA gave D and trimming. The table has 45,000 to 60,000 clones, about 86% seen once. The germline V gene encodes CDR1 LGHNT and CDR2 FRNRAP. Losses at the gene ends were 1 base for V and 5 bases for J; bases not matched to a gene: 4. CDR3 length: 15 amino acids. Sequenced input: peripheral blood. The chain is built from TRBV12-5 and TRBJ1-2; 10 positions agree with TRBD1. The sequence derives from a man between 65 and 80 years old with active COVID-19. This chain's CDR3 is CASGLGQGASYGYTF. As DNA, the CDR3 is TGTGCTAGTGGTTTGGGACAGGGGGCGAGTTATGGCTACACCTTC.